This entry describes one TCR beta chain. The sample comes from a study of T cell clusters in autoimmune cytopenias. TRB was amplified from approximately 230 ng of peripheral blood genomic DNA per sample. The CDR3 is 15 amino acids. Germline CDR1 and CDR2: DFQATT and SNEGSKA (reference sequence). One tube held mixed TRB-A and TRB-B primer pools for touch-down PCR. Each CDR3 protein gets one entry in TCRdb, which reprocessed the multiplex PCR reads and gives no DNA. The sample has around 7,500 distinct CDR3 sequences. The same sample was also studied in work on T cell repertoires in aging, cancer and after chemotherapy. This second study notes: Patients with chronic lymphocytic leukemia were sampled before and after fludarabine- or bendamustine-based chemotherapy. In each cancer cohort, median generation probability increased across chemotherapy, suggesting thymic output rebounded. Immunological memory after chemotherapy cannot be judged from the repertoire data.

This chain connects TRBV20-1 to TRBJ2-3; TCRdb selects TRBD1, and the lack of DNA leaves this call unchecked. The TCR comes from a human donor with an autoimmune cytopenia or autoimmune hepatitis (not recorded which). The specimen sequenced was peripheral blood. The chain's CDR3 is CSARKGGALTDTQYF.